This is a list of T cell receptor beta chains from one sample in a study of T cells in tuberculosis. Clones were read by immunoSEQ multiplex PCR, and TCRdb kept only the in-frame ones, dropping some. The sample records fewer than 35,000 clones, more than 70% being singletons. Sequencing was performed on PBMCs, taken at tuberculosis diagnosis. These receptor sequences come from an adult with tuberculosis. Both conserved end residues are part of each CDR3. A D gene is named only where the DNA matches it firmly. For some rows the clone size is stated as once, few or many, or as a class when expanded; others skip it.

-,TRBV5-1,once,TRBJ2-3,TGCGCCAGCAGCTCTACAGCAGCAGATACGCAGTATTTT,CASSSTAADTQYF
-,TRBV5-1,-,TRBJ2-6,TGCGCCAGCAGCAGGGACTCCCTAGCTGGGGGATTCTCTGGGGCCAACGTCCTGACTTTC,CASSRDSLAGGFSGANVLTF
-,TRBV9,-,TRBJ2-7,TGTGCCAGCAGCGTAAGCGGTCGGAGCTCCTACGAGCAGTACTTC,CASSVSGRSSYEQYF
TRBD2,TRBV5-1,-,TRBJ2-5,TGCGCCAGCAGCTTGGACCTAGCGGAAGAGACCCAGTACTTC,CASSLDLAEETQYF
-,TRBV30,-,TRBJ1-5,TGTGCCTGGAGTACGGGGGGCGGTTATCAGCCCCAGCATTTT,CAWSTGGGYQPQHF
TRBD1,TRBV6-6,-,TRBJ2-7,TGTGCCAGCAGTGCCGGGACAGGGGTATACGAGCAGTACTTC,CASSAGTGVYEQYF
-,TRBV6-1,-,TRBJ2-5,TGTGCCAGCAGGTTAAGGGGTGAGGAGACCCAGTACTTC,CASRLRGEETQYF
-,TRBV5-4,-,TRBJ1-3,TGTGCCAGCAGCTTGGACACCAGCTCTGGAAACACCATATATTTT,CASSLDTSSGNTIYF
TRBD1,TRBV11-2,-,TRBJ2-7,TGTGCCAGCAGCCAGAACCACGACAGGGGACACTACGAGCAGTACTTC,CASSQNHDRGHYEQYF
-,TRBV18,-,TRBJ1-4,TGTGCCAGCTCACCAACGCGAAATGAAAAACTGTTTTTT,CASSPTRNEKLFF
TRBD2,TRBV19,-,TRBJ2-5,TGTGCCAGTAAACTAGCGGGGAGAGAGACCCAGTACTTC,CASKLAGRETQYF
TRBD2,TRBV28,-,TRBJ2-1,TGTGCCAGCAGTTCCAATTTGGGGACTAGCGGGAGCAATGAGCAGTTCTTC,CASSSNLGTSGSNEQFF
TRBD1,TRBV5-8,-,TRBJ2-3,TGTGCCAGCAGCATGACAGGGGGATGGTGGAGCACAGATACGCAGTATTTT,CASSMTGGWWSTDTQYF
-,TRBV28,-,TRBJ2-7,TGTGCCAGCAGTTTGGTATCAGGTAAGTTGGGGCGAATTACCTACGAGCAGTACTTC,CASSLVSGKLGRITYEQYF
TRBD2,TRBV5-1,-,TRBJ2-1,TGCGCCAGCAGCTTAGCGGGGTCATCGGGTGAGCAGTTCTTC,CASSLAGSSGEQFF
-,TRBV7-3,-,TRBJ2-1,TGTGCCAGCAGCTTAGGGCCTTTCAATGAGCAGTTCTTC,CASSLGPFNEQFF
-,TRBV27,-,TRBJ1-1,TGTGCCAGCAGTTTATCTTTGAGCGCTGAAGCTTTCTTT,CASSLSLSAEAFF
-,TRBV7-2,-,TRBJ2-2,TGTGCCAGCAGCTTGGGGACAACGAACACCGGGGAGCTGTTTTTT,CASSLGTTNTGELFF
TRBD2,TRBV6-5,-,TRBJ2-1,TGTGCCGTGGGGGGGTACTACAATGAGCAGTTCTTC,CAVGGYYNEQFF
-,TRBV6-1,-,TRBJ2-7,TGTGCCAGCAGTGCCTCCCGACTAGCCTACGAGCAGTACTTC,CASSASRLAYEQYF
-,TRBV28,-,TRBJ2-5,TGTGCCAGCAGTAGACGGGGAGAAGAGACCCAGTACTTC,CASSRRGEETQYF
-,TRBV19,-,TRBJ1-1,TGTGCCAGTAGTATAGATCCCTTCGCTACCGAGGAAGCTTTCTTT,CASSIDPFATEEAFF